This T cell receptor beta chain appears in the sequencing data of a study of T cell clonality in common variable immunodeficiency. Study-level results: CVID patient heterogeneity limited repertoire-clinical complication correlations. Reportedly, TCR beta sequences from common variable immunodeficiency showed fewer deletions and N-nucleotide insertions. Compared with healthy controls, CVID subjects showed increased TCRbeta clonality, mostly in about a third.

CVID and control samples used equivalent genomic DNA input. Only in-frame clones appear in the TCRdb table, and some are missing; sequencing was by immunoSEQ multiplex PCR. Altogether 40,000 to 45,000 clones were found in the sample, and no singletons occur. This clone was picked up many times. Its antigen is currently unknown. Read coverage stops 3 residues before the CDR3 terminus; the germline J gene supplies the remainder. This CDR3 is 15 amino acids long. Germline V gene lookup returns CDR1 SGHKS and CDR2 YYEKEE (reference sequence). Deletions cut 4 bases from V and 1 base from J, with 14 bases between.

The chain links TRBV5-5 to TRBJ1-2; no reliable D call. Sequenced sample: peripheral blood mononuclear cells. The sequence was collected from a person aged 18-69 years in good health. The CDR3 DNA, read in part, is TGTGCCAGCAGCCCCTCCCTCCTTTTTAACTATGGC. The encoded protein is CASSPSLLFNYG. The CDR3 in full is CASSPSLLFNYGYTF.